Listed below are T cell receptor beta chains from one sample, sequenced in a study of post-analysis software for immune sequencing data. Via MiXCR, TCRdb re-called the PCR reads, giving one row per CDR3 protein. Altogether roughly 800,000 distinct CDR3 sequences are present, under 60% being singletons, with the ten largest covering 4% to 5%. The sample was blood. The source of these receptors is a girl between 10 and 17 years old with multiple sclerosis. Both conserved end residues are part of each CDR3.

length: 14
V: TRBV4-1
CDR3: CASSQVGGEETQYF

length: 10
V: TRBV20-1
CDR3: CSAIVMGYTF

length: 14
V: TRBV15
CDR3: CATSREGVKYGYTF

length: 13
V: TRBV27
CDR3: CASSLTAIYEQYF

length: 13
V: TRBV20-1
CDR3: CSANQDARETQYF

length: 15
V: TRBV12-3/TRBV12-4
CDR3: CASSWGGDREYEQYF

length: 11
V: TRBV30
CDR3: CAQLRFIEAFF

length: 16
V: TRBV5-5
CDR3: CASSLGGQMLNTEAFF

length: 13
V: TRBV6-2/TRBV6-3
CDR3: CASTSPRGETQYF

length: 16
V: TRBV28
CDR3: CASRAWDSSYNSPLHF

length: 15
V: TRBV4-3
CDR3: CASSQEAQGKYEQYF

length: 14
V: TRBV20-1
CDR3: CSAQREGPHNEQFF

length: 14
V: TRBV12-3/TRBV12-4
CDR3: CASSSRQGNTEAFF

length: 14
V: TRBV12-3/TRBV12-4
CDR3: CASSPEGSNQPQHF

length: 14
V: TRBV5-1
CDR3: CASSLDYGANEQFF

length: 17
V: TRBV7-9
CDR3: CASSFFGGPQPNYGYTF

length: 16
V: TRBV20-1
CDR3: CSARDFGEWYNSPLHF

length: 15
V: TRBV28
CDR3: CASRPIQWRGRGYTF

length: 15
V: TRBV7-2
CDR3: CASSLGPADNSPLHF

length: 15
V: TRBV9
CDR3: CASSQSGRETDTQYF

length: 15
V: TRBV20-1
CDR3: CSASSGEERTDTQYF

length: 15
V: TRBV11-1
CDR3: CASSLSRGTYNEQFF

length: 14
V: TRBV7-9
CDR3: CASSFPGDNSPLHF

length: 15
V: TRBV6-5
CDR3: CASTFTSGTRNEQYF

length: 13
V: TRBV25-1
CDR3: CASSGSRGGEQYF

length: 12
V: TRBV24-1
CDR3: CATGGHTGELFF

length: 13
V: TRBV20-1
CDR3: CSARTSTYNEQFF

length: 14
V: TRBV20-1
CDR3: CSASVGVGNQPQHF

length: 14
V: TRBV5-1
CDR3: CASTTSGGTYEQYF

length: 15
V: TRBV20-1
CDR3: CSAVDMGAFGYEQYF

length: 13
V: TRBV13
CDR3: CASSQRAYNEQFF

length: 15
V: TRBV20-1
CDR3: CSASGVAGAYNEQFF

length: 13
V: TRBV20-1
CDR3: CSARVTVYNEQFF

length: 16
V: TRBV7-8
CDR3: CASNRLGRDKAYEQYF

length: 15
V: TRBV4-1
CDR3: CASSQDRAPGNIQYF

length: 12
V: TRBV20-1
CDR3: CSARPHTDTQYF

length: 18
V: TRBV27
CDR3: CASSLRLAGGRGKNEQYF

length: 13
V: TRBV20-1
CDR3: CSARVQGRETQYF

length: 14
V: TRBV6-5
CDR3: CASSYSQGTYEQYF

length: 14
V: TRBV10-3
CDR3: CAIRPDRGGYEQYF

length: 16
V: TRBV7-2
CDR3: CASSFSWGSLGSGYTF

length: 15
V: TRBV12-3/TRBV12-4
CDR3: CASSPARVSYNEQFF

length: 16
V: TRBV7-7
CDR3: CASSGCPGLPLYEQYF

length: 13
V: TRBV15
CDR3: CATPSRADYGYTF

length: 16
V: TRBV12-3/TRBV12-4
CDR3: CASSFSSGSGKGEQYF

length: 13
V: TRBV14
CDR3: CASRQAGTGELFF